A selection of T cell receptor beta chains follows, all from one sample in a study of blood T cell repertoires in COVID-19. Assay used: immunoSEQ multiplex PCR; TCRdb lists only in-frame clones, some missing. The table has 150,000 to 200,000 clones, roughly 85% seen once. Sequenced input: peripheral blood. Every receptor here comes from a human donor in a cohort sampled during active COVID-19. The CDR3 runs from the conserved cysteine through the conserved F or W. A D gene is named only where the DNA matches it firmly. The listing skips clone size in some rows; elsewhere it reads once, few, many or a size class.

j_gene: TRBJ1-2; abundance: NA; d_gene: NA; v_gene: TRBV7-7; CDR3nt: TGTGCCAGCAGCAGGTGGGGGCCAAATGGCTACACCTTC; CDR3aa: CASSRWGPNGYTF
j_gene: TRBJ2-7; abundance: NA; d_gene: NA; v_gene: TRBV5-6; CDR3nt: TGTGCCAGCAGCTTGATTATTTACCCCGGCGAGCAGTACTTC; CDR3aa: CASSLIIYPGEQYF
j_gene: TRBJ2-7; abundance: NA; d_gene: TRBD2; v_gene: TRBV28; CDR3nt: TGTGCCAGCACGAATAGCGGGAGCTACGAGCAGTACTTC; CDR3aa: CASTNSGSYEQYF
j_gene: TRBJ2-2; abundance: NA; d_gene: NA; v_gene: TRBV6-5; CDR3nt: TGTGCCAGCGGCTTCACCGGGGAGCTGTTTTTT; CDR3aa: CASGFTGELFF
j_gene: TRBJ1-1; abundance: NA; d_gene: NA; v_gene: TRBV28; CDR3nt: TGTGCCAGCAGACCCAATCAGGGAAGGAGTACTGAAGCTTTCTTT; CDR3aa: CASRPNQGRSTEAFF
j_gene: TRBJ1-6; abundance: NA; d_gene: NA; v_gene: TRBV11-3; CDR3nt: TGTGCCAGCAGCTTAGGCAGGGATTCACCCCTCCACTTT; CDR3aa: CASSLGRDSPLHF
j_gene: TRBJ2-7; abundance: NA; d_gene: NA; v_gene: TRBV3-1/TRBV3-2; CDR3nt: TGTGCCAGCAGCCAAGCCGGAGGTAGGACCTACGAGCAGTACTTC; CDR3aa: CASSQAGGRTYEQYF
j_gene: TRBJ1-3; abundance: NA; d_gene: TRBD1; v_gene: TRBV7-6; CDR3nt: TGTGCCAGCAGCTTAGTCCCTAGGGGGACAGGCAGCTCTGGAAACACCATATATTTT; CDR3aa: CASSLVPRGTGSSGNTIYF
j_gene: TRBJ1-2; abundance: NA; d_gene: NA; v_gene: TRBV4-3; CDR3nt: TGCGCCAGCAGCCAAGACCCGGGTACAAAATCCTATGGCTACACCTTC; CDR3aa: CASSQDPGTKSYGYTF
j_gene: TRBJ1-6; abundance: NA; d_gene: NA; v_gene: TRBV6-5; CDR3nt: TGTGCCAGCAGACGCCAGGGGTCAGTAAGGTCACCCCTCCACTTT; CDR3aa: CASRRQGSVRSPLHF
j_gene: TRBJ2-1; abundance: NA; d_gene: TRBD2; v_gene: TRBV9; CDR3nt: TGTGCCAGCAGCGTAGATGATAGCGGGGGGGCGAGCTCCTACAATGAGCAGTTCTTC; CDR3aa: CASSVDDSGGASSYNEQFF
j_gene: TRBJ2-7; abundance: many; d_gene: NA; v_gene: TRBV27; CDR3nt: TGTGCCAGCAGTTTAGTTCTGGGCGGGAAAACCTACGAGCAGTACTTC; CDR3aa: CASSLVLGGKTYEQYF
j_gene: TRBJ1-5; abundance: NA; d_gene: TRBD1; v_gene: TRBV19; CDR3nt: TGTGCCAGTACCCTGGACAGGGCGTCCCTTAATCAGCCCCAGCATTTT; CDR3aa: CASTLDRASLNQPQHF
j_gene: TRBJ2-7; abundance: NA; d_gene: TRBD2; v_gene: TRBV2; CDR3nt: TGTGCCAGTAAAGAGAGCGGGGGCCCCTCCTACGAGCAGTACTTC; CDR3aa: CASKESGGPSYEQYF
j_gene: TRBJ2-5; abundance: once; d_gene: TRBD2; v_gene: TRBV7-3; CDR3nt: TGTGCCAGCAGCTTATCCGGGACTAGCGGGGGGGTACAGTACTTC; CDR3aa: CASSLSGTSGGVQYF
j_gene: TRBJ1-2; abundance: NA; d_gene: NA; v_gene: TRBV10-3; CDR3nt: TGTGCCATCAGTGATGGGGGGGAATACGGCTACACCTTC; CDR3aa: CAISDGGEYGYTF
j_gene: TRBJ1-5; abundance: NA; d_gene: TRBD1; v_gene: TRBV18; CDR3nt: TGTGCCAGCTCACCTACAGGGGTAAATCAGCCCCAGCATTTT; CDR3aa: CASSPTGVNQPQHF
j_gene: TRBJ2-7; abundance: NA; d_gene: NA; v_gene: TRBV12-3/TRBV12-4; CDR3nt: TGTGCCAGCAGTGCAGGGTACGAGCAGTACTTC; CDR3aa: CASSAGYEQYF
j_gene: TRBJ2-7; abundance: NA; d_gene: NA; v_gene: TRBV28; CDR3nt: TGTGCCAGCAGTTTCGGGGTTCTCTACGAGCAGTACTTC; CDR3aa: CASSFGVLYEQYF
j_gene: TRBJ2-3; abundance: NA; d_gene: TRBD2; v_gene: TRBV7-3; CDR3nt: TGTGCCAGCAGCTTGGCGGGGGTAGATACGCAGTATTTT; CDR3aa: CASSLAGVDTQYF
j_gene: TRBJ1-5; abundance: few; d_gene: NA; v_gene: TRBV19; CDR3nt: TGTGCCAGTAGTATTGACGGAGGGTACAATCAGCCCCAGCATTTT; CDR3aa: CASSIDGGYNQPQHF
j_gene: TRBJ1-6; abundance: once; d_gene: NA; v_gene: TRBV6-5; CDR3nt: TGTGCCAGCAGTTTTGACACCACCTCTAATTCACCCCTCCACTTT; CDR3aa: CASSFDTTSNSPLHF
j_gene: TRBJ1-1; abundance: NA; d_gene: NA; v_gene: TRBV6-5; CDR3nt: TGTGCCAGCAGTTGGGGGCCGGGGAAGACTGAAGCTTTCTTT; CDR3aa: CASSWGPGKTEAFF
j_gene: TRBJ2-3; abundance: once; d_gene: TRBD2; v_gene: TRBV2; CDR3nt: TGTGCCAGCAGGGCAAGGACTAGCTGGGGTGTAGATACGCAGTATTTT; CDR3aa: CASRARTSWGVDTQYF
j_gene: TRBJ2-2; abundance: NA; d_gene: NA; v_gene: TRBV6-6; CDR3nt: TGTGCCAGCAGCTCCGGGACGAACACCGGGGAGCTGTTTTTT; CDR3aa: CASSSGTNTGELFF
j_gene: TRBJ1-5; abundance: once; d_gene: NA; v_gene: TRBV21-1; CDR3nt: TGTGCCAGCAGCAAAGACGTAGGGGGCGTGAATGGCAATCAGCCCCAGCATTTT; CDR3aa: CASSKDVGGVNGNQPQHF
j_gene: TRBJ2-3; abundance: few; d_gene: NA; v_gene: TRBV2; CDR3nt: TGTGCCAGCAGTGAAGCGGGGCCCACAGATACGCAGTATTTT; CDR3aa: CASSEAGPTDTQYF
j_gene: TRBJ1-1; abundance: few; d_gene: NA; v_gene: TRBV29-1; CDR3nt: TGCAGCGTTCCAGGGTGGAGCACTGAAGCTTTCTTT; CDR3aa: CSVPGWSTEAFF
j_gene: TRBJ1-5; abundance: few; d_gene: TRBD1; v_gene: TRBV5-6; CDR3nt: TGTGCCAGCAGCGTGCTGGGTGGGACAGGCGGCAATCAGCCCCAGCATTTT; CDR3aa: CASSVLGGTGGNQPQHF
j_gene: TRBJ1-2; abundance: NA; d_gene: TRBD1; v_gene: TRBV3-1/TRBV3-2; CDR3nt: TGTGCCAGCAGCCGAGGACAGGGGGCGCTTTCCCCCGGCTACACCTTC; CDR3aa: CASSRGQGALSPGYTF
j_gene: TRBJ1-3; abundance: NA; d_gene: NA; v_gene: TRBV10-3; CDR3nt: TGTGCCATCAGTGGGGGGCCTGGAAACACCATATATTTT; CDR3aa: CAISGGPGNTIYF
j_gene: TRBJ2-6; abundance: NA; d_gene: TRBD1; v_gene: TRBV5-8; CDR3nt: TGTGCCAGCAGCTGGGACAGCACTAGCTCTGGGGCCAACGTCCTGACTTTC; CDR3aa: CASSWDSTSSGANVLTF
j_gene: TRBJ2-7; abundance: few; d_gene: NA; v_gene: TRBV28; CDR3nt: TGTGCCAGCAGAACGACTAGCTCCTACGAGCAGTACTTC; CDR3aa: CASRTTSSYEQYF
j_gene: TRBJ2-5; abundance: once; d_gene: TRBD2; v_gene: TRBV7-6; CDR3nt: TGTGCCAGCAGCTCCCCGGAAGCGGGGGGTGGTGAGACCCAGTACTTC; CDR3aa: CASSSPEAGGGETQYF
j_gene: TRBJ2-7; abundance: NA; d_gene: TRBD1; v_gene: TRBV25-1; CDR3nt: TGTGCCAGCAGCCCGGGGGTACGTGGGACAGGGGAGCAGTACTTC; CDR3aa: CASSPGVRGTGEQYF